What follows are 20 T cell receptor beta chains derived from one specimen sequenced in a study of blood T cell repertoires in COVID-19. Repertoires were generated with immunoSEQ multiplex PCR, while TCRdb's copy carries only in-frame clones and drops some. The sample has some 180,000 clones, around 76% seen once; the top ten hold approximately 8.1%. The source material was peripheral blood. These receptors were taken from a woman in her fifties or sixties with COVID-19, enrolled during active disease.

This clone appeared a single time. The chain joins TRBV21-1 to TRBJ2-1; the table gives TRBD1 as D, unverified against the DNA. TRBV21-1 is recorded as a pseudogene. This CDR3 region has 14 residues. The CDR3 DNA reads TGTGCCAGCAGCAAAATTCTCAGGGTCAATGAGCAGTTCTTC. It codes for CASSKILRVNEQFF.

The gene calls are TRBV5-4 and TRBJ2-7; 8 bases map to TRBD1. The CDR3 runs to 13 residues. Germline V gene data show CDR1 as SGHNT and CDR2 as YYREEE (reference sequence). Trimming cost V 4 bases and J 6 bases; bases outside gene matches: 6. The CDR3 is CASSTDRVGEQYV. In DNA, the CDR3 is TGTGCCAGCAGCACGGACAGGGTTGGCGAGCAGTACGTC.

The CDR3 sequence: CATSMSLALQETQYF. The CDR3 DNA sequence: TGTGCCACCAGCATGTCACTAGCCCTCCAAGAGACCCAGTACTTC. The chain carries TRBV15 and TRBJ2-5; possibly TRBD2 for D (6 bases). V gave up 4 bases and J gave up 1 base, with 13 bases separating them. Looked up from germline, CDR1 is LNHNV and CDR2 is YYDKDF (reference sequence). The CDR3 has 15 residues.

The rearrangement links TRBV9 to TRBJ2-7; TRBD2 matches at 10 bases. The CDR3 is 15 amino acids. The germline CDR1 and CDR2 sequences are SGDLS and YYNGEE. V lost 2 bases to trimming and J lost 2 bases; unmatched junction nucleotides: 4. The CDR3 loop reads CASSVSTSGTYEQYF. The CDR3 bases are TGTGCCAGCAGCGTTTCAACTAGCGGGACCTACGAGCAGTACTTC.

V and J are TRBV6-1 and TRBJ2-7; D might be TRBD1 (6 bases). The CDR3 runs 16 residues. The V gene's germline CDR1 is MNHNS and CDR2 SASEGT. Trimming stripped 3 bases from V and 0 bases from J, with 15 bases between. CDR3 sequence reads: CASSDPGQRSSYEQYV. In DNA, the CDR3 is TGTGCCAGCAGTGACCCTGGACAGCGAAGCTCCTACGAGCAGTACGTC.

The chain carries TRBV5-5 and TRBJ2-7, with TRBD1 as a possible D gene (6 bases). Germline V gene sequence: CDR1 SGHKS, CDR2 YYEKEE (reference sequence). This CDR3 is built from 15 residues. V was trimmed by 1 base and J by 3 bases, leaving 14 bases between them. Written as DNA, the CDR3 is TGTGCCAGCAGCTTGAACAGGGCCGCCTTCTACGAGCAGTACTTC. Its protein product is CASSLNRAAFYEQYF.

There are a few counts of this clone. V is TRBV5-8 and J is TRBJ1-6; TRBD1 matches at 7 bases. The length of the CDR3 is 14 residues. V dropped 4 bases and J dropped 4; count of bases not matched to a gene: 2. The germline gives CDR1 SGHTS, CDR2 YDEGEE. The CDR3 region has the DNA TGTGCCAGCAGCCACAGGGGTTATAATTCACCCCTCCACTTT. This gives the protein CASSHRGYNSPLHF.

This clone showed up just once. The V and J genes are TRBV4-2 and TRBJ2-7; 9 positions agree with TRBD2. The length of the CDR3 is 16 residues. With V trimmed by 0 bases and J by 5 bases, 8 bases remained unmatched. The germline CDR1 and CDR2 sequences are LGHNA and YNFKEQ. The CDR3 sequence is CASSQDGIAGVNEQYF. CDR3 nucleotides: TGTGCCAGCAGCCAAGATGGGATAGCGGGAGTCAACGAGCAGTACTTC.

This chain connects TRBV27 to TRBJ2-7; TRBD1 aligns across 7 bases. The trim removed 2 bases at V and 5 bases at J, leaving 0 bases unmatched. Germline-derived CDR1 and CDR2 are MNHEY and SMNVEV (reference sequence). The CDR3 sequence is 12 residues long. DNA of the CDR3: TGTGCCAGCAGTTTACAGGGGGACGAGCAGTACGTC. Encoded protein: CASSLQGDEQYV.

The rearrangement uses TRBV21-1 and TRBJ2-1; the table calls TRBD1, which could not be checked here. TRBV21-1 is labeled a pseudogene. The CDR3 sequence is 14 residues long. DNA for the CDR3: TGTGCCAGCAGCGAGGAGGACAGGGTCAATGAGCAGTTCTTC. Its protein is CASSEEDRVNEQFF.

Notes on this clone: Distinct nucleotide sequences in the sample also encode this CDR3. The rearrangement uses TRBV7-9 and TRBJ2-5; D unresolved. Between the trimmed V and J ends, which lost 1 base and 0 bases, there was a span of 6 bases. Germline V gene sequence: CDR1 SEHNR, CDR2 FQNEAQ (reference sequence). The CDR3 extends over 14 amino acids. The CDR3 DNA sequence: TGTGCCAGCAGCTTAGGAGAATACCAAGAGACCCAGTACTTC. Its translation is CASSLGEYQETQYF.

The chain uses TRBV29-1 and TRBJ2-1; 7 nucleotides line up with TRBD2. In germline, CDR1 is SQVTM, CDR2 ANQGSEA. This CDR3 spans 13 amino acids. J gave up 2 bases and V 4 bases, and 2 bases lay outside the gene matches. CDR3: CSVGSGTYNEQFF. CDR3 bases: TGCAGCGTTGGGAGCGGGACCTACAATGAGCAGTTCTTC.

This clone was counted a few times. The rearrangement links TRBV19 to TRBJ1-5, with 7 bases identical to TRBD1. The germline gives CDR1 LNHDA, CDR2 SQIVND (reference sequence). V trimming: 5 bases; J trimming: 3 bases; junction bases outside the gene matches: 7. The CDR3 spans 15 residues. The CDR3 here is CASSPPGQANQPQHF. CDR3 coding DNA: TGTGCCAGTAGTCCTCCTGGACAGGCCAATCAGCCCCAGCATTTT.

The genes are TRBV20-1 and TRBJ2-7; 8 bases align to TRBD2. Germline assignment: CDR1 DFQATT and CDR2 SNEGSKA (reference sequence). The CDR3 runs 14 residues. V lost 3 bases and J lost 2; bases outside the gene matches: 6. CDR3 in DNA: TGCAGTGCTAGTTCGCTAGCGGGCCCCTACGAGCAGTACTTC. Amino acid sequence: CSASSLAGPYEQYF.

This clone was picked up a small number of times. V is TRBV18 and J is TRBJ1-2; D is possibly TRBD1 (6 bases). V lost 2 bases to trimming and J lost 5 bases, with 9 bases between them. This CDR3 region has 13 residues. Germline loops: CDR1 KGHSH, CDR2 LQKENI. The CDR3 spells CASSPGGLYGYTF. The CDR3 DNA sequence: TGTGCCAGCTCACCAGGGGGCTTGTATGGCTACACCTTC.

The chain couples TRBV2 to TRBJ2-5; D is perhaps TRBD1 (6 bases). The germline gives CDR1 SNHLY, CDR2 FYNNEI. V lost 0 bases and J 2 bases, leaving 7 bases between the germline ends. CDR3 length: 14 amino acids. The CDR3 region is CASSEAQGQETQYF. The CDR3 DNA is TGTGCCAGCAGTGAAGCACAGGGACAAGAGACCCAGTACTTC.

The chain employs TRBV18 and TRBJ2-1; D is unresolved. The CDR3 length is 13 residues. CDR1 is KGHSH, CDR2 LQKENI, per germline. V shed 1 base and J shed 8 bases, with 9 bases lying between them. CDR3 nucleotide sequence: TGTGCCAGCTCACCACTAGCCGCCGATGAGCAGTTCTTC. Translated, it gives CASSPLAADEQFF.

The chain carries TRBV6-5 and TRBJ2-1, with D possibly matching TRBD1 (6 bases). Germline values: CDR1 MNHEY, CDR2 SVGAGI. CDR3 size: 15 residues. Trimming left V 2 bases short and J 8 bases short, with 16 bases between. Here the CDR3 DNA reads TGTGCCAGCAGTTACGGACCGAGCCAGGGGTATGAGCAGTTCTTC. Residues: CASSYGPSQGYEQFF.

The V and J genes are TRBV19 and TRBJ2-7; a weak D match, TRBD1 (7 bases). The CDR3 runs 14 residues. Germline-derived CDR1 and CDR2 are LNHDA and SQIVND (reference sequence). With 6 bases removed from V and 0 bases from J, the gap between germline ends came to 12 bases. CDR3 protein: CASRTGDSSYEQYF. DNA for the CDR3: TGTGCCAGTAGGACGGGGGACAGCTCCTACGAGCAGTACTTC.

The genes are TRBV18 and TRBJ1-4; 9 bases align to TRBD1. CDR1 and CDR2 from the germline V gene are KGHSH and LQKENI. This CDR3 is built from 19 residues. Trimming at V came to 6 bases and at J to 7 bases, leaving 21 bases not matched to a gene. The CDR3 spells CASSLYGGLIGTGSEKLFF. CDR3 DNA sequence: TGTGCCAGCTCCCTGTATGGTGGACTTATTGGGACAGGGAGTGAAAAACTGTTTTTT.